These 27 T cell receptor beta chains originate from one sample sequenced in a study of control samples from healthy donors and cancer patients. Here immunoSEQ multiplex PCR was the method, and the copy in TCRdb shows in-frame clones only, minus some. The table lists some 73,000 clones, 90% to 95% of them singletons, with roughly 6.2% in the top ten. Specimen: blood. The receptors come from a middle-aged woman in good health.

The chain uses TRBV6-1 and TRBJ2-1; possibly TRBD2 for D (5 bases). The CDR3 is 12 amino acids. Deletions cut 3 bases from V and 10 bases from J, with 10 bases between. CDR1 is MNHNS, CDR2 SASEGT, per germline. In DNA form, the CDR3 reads TGTGCCAGCAGTGAGGGAGTGCGGGAGCAGTTCTTC. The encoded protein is CASSEGVREQFF.

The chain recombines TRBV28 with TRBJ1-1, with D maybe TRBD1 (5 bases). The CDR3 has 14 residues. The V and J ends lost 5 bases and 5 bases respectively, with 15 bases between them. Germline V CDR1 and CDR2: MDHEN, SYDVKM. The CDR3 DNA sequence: TGTGCCAGCAGTCAGCCCGTGGGGCTAACTGAAGCTTTCTTT. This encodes CASSQPVGLTEAFF.

The CDR3 protein is CASQKIQNTGELFF. The CDR3 coding sequence is TGTGCCAGCCAAAAGATTCAGAACACCGGGGAGCTGTTTTTT. The V call is TRBV5-8, the J call TRBJ2-2; D not certain. CDR1 and CDR2 (germline): SGHTS, YDEGEE. The CDR3 has 14 residues. The V gene lost 7 bases and the J gene lost 1 base, with 11 bases spanning the gap.

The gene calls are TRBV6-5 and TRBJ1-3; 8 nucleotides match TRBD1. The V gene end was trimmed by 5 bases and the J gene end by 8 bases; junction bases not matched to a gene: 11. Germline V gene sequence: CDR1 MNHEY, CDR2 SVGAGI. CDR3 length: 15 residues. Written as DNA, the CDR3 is TGTGCCAGCAGTCCGACAACAGGGGGTATAGACACCATATATTTT. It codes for CASSPTTGGIDTIYF.

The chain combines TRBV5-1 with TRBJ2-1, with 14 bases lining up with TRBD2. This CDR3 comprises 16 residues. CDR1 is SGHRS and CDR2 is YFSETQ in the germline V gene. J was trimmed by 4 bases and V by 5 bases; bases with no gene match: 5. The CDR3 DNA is TGCGCCAGCAGGCGGACTAGCGGGGGGTCATACAATGAGCAGTTCTTC. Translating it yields CASRRTSGGSYNEQFF.

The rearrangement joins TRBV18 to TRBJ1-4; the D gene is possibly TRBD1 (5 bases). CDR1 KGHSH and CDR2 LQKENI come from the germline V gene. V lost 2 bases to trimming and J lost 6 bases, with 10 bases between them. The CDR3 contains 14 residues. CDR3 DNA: TGTGCCAGCTCACCAGGGGAGGGACATGAAAAACTGTTTTTT. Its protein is CASSPGEGHEKLFF.

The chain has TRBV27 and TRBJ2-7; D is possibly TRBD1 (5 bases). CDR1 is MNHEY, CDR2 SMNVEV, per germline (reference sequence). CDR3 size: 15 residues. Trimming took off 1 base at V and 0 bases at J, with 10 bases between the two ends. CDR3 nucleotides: TGTGCCAGCAGTTTATTAACAGGCATCTCCTACGAGCAGTACTTC. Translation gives CASSLLTGISYEQYF.

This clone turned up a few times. CDR3 nucleotides: TGTGCCAGCAGTTTATATATTACGGGTAGCAACACTGAAGCTTTCTTT. Its protein is CASSLYITGSNTEAFF. This chain links TRBV28 with TRBJ1-1; no reliable D call. The CDR3 has 16 amino acids. The germline V gene encodes CDR1 MDHEN and CDR2 SYDVKM. V shed 1 base and J shed 2 bases, with 14 bases lying between them.

The CDR3: CASSDLNRGNQPQHF. CDR3 in DNA: TGTGCCAGCAGTGACCTCAACAGGGGCAATCAGCCCCAGCATTTT. The V call is TRBV2, the J call TRBJ1-5, with D possibly matching TRBD1 (6 bases). This CDR3 has 15 amino acids. Trimming took off 3 bases at V and 2 bases at J, with 11 bases between the two ends. Per the germline V gene, CDR1 is SNHLY and CDR2 is FYNNEI.

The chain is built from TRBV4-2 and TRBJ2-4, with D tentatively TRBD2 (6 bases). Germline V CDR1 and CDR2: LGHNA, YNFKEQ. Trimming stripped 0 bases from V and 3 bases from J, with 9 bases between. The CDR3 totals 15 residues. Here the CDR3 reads CASSQEGGNKNIQYF. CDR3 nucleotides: TGTGCCAGCAGCCAAGAAGGAGGGAACAAAAACATTCAGTACTTC.

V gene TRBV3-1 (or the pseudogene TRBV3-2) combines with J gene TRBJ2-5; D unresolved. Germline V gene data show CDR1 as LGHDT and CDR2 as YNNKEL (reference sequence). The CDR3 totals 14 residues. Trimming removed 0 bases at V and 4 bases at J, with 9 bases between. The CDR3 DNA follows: TGTGCCAGCAGCCAAGATTGGCTCAGAGAGACCCAGTACTTC. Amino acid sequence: CASSQDWLRETQYF.

The CDR3 DNA follows: TGTGCCAGCAGCTCGCAGGGGTATCTGGGGGAGACCCAGTACTTC. It specifies CASSSQGYLGETQYF. The chain combines TRBV7-6 with TRBJ2-5; a possible D gene is TRBD1 (6 bases). Germline CDR1 reads SGHVS; CDR2 reads FNYEAQ. This CDR3 region has 15 residues. The germline V and J ends were trimmed by 4 bases and 5 bases, with 17 bases remaining between them.

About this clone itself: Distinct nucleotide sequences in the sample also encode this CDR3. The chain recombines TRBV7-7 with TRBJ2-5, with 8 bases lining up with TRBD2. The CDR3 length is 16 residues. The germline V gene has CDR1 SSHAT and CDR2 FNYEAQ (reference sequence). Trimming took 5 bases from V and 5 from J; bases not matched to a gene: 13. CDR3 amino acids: CASSPGTSGSHETQYF. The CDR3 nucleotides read TGTGCCAGCAGCCCAGGGACTAGTGGGAGTCACGAGACCCAGTACTTC.

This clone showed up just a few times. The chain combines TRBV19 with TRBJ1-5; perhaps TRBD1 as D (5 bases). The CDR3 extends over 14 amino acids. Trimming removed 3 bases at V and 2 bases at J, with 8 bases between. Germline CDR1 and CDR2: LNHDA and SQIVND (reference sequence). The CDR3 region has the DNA TGTGCCAGTAGTATGATAGGGGGCAATCAGCCCCAGCATTTT. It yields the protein CASSMIGGNQPQHF. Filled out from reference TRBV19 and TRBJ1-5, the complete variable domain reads DGGITQSPKYLFRKEGQNVTLSCEQNLNHDAMYWYRQDPGQGLRLIYYSQIVNDFQKGDIAEGYSVSREKKESFPLTVTSAQKNPTAFYLCASSMIGGNQPQHFGDGTRLSIL.

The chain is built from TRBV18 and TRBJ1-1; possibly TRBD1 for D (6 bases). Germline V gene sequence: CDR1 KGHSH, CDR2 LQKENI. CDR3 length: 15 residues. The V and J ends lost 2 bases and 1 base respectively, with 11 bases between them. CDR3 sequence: CASSPMGGANTEAFF. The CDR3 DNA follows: TGTGCCAGCTCACCAATGGGGGGGGCGAACACTGAAGCTTTCTTT.

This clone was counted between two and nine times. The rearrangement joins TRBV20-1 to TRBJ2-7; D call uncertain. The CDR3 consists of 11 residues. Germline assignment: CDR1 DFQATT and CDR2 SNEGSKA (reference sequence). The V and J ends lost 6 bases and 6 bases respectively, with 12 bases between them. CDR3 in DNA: TGCAGTGCCGAGATATGGGGCGAGCAGTACTTC. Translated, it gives CSAEIWGEQYF.

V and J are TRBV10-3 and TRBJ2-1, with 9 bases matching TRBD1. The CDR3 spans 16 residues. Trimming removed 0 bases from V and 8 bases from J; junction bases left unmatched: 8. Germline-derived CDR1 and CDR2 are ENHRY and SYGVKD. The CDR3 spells CAISESVATGGDEQFF. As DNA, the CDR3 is TGTGCCATCAGTGAGTCGGTGGCGACAGGGGGGGATGAGCAGTTCTTC.

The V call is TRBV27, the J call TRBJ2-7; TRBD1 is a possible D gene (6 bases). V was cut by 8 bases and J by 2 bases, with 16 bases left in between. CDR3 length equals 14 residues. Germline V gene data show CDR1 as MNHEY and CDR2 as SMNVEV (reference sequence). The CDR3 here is CASPLDRSTYEQYF. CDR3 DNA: TGTGCCAGCCCACTAGACAGGTCGACCTACGAGCAGTACTTC.

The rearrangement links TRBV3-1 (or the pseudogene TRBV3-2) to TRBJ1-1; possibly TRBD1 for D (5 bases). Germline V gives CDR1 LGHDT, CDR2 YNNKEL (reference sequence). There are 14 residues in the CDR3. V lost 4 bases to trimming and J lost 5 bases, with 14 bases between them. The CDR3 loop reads CASSPILGGTEAFF. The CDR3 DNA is TGTGCCAGCAGCCCGATATTGGGGGGTACTGAAGCTTTCTTT.

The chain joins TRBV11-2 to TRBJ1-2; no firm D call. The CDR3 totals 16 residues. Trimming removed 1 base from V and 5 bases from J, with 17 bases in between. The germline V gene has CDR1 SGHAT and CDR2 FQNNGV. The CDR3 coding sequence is TGTGCCAGCAGCTTAGCAGTCCCTGGCACCGGGTATGGCTACACCTTC. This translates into CASSLAVPGTGYGYTF. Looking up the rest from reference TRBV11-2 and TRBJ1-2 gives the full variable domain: EAGVAQSPRYKIIEKRQSVAFWCNPISGHATLYWYQQILGQGPKLLIQFQNNGVVDDSQLPKDRFSAERLKGVDSTLKIQPAKLEDSAVYLCASSLAVPGTGYGYTFGSGTRLTVV.

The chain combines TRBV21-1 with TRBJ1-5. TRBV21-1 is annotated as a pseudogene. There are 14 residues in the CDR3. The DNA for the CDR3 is TGTGCCAGCAGCAAAGATGGGGACCATCAGCCCCAGCATTTT. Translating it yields CASSKDGDHQPQHF.

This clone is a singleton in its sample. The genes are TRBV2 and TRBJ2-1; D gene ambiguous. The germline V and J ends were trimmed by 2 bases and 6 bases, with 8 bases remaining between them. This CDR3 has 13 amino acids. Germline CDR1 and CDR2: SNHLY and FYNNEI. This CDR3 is CASSEWKSNEQFF. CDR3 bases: TGTGCCAGCAGTGAATGGAAGTCCAATGAGCAGTTCTTC.

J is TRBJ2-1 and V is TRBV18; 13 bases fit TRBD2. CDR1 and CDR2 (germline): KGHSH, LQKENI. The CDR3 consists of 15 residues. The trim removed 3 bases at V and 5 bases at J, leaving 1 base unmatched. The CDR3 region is CASSPGLAGHNEQFF. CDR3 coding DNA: TGTGCCAGCTCACCGGGACTAGCGGGGCACAATGAGCAGTTCTTC.

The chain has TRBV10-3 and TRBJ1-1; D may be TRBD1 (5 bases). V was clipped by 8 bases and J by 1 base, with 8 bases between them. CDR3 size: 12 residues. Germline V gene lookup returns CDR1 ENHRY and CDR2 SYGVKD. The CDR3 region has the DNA TGTGCCATCGGGGCCTCGAACACTGAAGCTTTCTTT. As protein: CAIGASNTEAFF.

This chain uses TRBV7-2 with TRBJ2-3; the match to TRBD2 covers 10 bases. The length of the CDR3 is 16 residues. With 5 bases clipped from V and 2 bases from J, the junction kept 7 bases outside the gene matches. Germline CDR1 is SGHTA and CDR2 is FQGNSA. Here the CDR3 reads CASSLPTSGPTDTQYF. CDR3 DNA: TGTGCCAGCAGCCTTCCGACTAGCGGGCCCACAGATACGCAGTATTTT.

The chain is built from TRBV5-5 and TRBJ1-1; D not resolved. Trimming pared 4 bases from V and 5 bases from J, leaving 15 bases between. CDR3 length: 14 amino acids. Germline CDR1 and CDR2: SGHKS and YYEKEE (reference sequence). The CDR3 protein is CASSPFEWGTEAFF. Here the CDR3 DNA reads TGTGCCAGCAGCCCATTTGAGTGGGGAACTGAAGCTTTCTTT. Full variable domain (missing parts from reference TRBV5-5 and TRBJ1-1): DAGVTQSPTHLIKTRGQQVTLRCSPISGHKSVSWYQQVLGQGPQFIFQYYEKEERGRGNFPDRFSARQFPNYSSELNVNALLLGDSALYLCASSPFEWGTEAFFGQGTRLTVV.

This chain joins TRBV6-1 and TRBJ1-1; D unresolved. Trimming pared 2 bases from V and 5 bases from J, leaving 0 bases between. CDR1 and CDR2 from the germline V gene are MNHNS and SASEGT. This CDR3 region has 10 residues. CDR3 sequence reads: CASSETEAFF. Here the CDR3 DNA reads TGTGCCAGCAGTGAAACTGAAGCTTTCTTT.